One and the same sample provided the 17 T cell receptor beta chains below, sequenced in a study of identical twins. Each CDR3 protein gets one entry after TCRdb re-called the 5' RACE reads with MiXCR. The table has 1.5 million to 2 million distinct CDR3 sequences, under 35% seen once. Sequences were obtained from cord blood. The receptors here all came from a newborn girl in good health.

This chain connects TRBV27 to TRBJ2-5, with 7 positions matching TRBD1. This CDR3 region has 15 residues. Germline V lookup: CDR1 MNHEY, CDR2 SMNVEV (reference sequence). Trimming removed 1 base from V and 1 base from J; junction bases left unmatched: 3. CDR3 in amino acids: CASSLLGDSQETQYF. The CDR3 DNA reads TGTGCCAGCAGTTTATTAGGGGACAGCCAAGAGACCCAGTACTTC.

The V and J genes are TRBV20-1 and TRBJ1-4; TRBD1 matches 8 bases. The CDR3 consists of 13 residues. Trimming removed 5 bases from V and 2 bases from J; junction bases left unmatched: 1. Germline CDR1 and CDR2: DFQATT and SNEGSKA (reference sequence). The CDR3 sequence: CSAHRGTNEKLFF. The CDR3 DNA follows: TGCAGTGCTCACAGGGGGACTAATGAAAAACTGTTTTTT.

The chain is built from TRBV5-1 and TRBJ2-7, with TRBD1 identical over 11 bases. This CDR3 region has 18 residues. Germline CDR1 is SGHRS and CDR2 is YFSETQ. V lost 0 bases, J lost 4 bases, and 12 bases stayed unmatched. CDR3 in amino acids: CASSLAGDRGIRRYEQYF. The CDR3 DNA follows: TGCGCCAGCAGCTTGGCCGGGGACAGGGGGATTAGACGATACGAGCAGTACTTC.

This clonotype was seen a handful of times. The chain links TRBV20-1 to TRBJ2-1; D is perhaps TRBD1 or TRBD2 (5 bases each). V was cut by 2 bases and J by 8 bases, with 16 bases left in between. The CDR3 loop spans 14 amino acids. The germline V gene encodes CDR1 DFQATT and CDR2 SNEGSKA (reference sequence). CDR3 protein: CSARSPTRGDEQFF. CDR3 coding DNA: TGCAGTGCTAGATCCCCTACTAGGGGAGATGAGCAGTTCTTC.

The chain employs TRBV28 and TRBJ2-3; D gene ambiguous. V lost 2 bases and J 4 bases, leaving 22 bases between the germline ends. The CDR3 runs 18 residues. Germline CDR1 reads MDHEN; CDR2 reads SYDVKM. CDR3 DNA: TGTGCCAGCAGTTTAGCCCAGGACCTTTTGGATCTCGCAGATACGCAGTATTTT. Amino acid sequence: CASSLAQDLLDLADTQYF.

This clonotype was seen more than once but under ten times. The J gene is TRBJ2-4, the V gene TRBV6-6; unclear D gene. The DNA matches TRBJ2-7 better at its end, which makes the J call doubtful. The CDR3 has 14 residues. In germline, CDR1 is MNHNY, CDR2 SVGAGI (reference sequence). The CDR3 nucleotides read TGTGCCAGCAGTTACTCGCAGATCAAATACGAGCAGTACTTC. This translates into CASSYSQIKYEQYF.

This clonotype turned up a few times. This sequence joins TRBV12-3 or TRBV12-4 and TRBJ2-1; D gene uncertain. This CDR3 region has 15 residues. V dropped 3 bases and J dropped 0 bases, with 9 bases sitting between them. The CDR3 loop reads CASSFPQSSYNEQFF. The CDR3 DNA reads TGTGCCAGCAGTTTCCCCCAAAGCTCCTACAATGAGCAGTTCTTC.

In its sample, this clonotype was seen a few times. CDR3 residues: CSARAVSASVPFF. CDR3 nucleotide sequence: TGCAGTGCTAGGGCCGTCTCCGCTAGCGTCCCGTTCTTC. The chain has TRBV20-1 and TRBJ2-1, with D maybe TRBD2 (6 bases). Germline-derived CDR1 and CDR2 are DFQATT and SNEGSKA (reference sequence). This CDR3 is 13 amino acids long. V lost 3 bases and J 15 bases, leaving 21 bases between the germline ends.

The chain carries TRBV10-3 and TRBJ2-7, with TRBD1 matching 9 bases. V gave up 6 bases and J gave up 0 bases; unmatched junction bases: 6. CDR3 length: 15 amino acids. Germline V gene lookup returns CDR1 ENHRY and CDR2 SYGVKD. CDR3 nucleotides: TGTGCCATCAGAGGGGGACAGGGAGTCTCCTACGAGCAGTACTTC. Protein sequence: CAIRGGQGVSYEQYF.

This clonotype was observed a few times. The chain uses TRBV2 and TRBJ2-1; 10 bases map to TRBD1. Germline CDR1 reads SNHLY; CDR2 reads FYNNEI. The CDR3 runs 13 residues. V lost 7 bases, J lost 4 bases, and 1 base stayed unmatched. DNA of the CDR3: TGTGCCAGCAAGGGACAGGGGTACAATGAGCAGTTCTTC. Translation: CASKGQGYNEQFF.

The chain links TRBV4-1 to TRBJ2-3; TRBD2 matches at 13 bases. Germline CDR1 and CDR2: MGHRA and YSYEKL. The junction had 8 bases not matched to a gene; V was cut back by 3 bases and J by 5 bases. The CDR3 length is 17 residues. The DNA for the CDR3 is TGCGCCAGCAGCCAGCCCACTAGCGGGGGGGCCAAAGATACGCAGTATTTT. As protein: CASSQPTSGGAKDTQYF.

The chain carries TRBV9 and TRBJ1-6; TRBD1 might be the D (5 bases). Germline lookup yields CDR1 SGDLS and CDR2 YYNGEE. This CDR3 is 17 amino acids long. The V and J ends lost 0 bases and 7 bases respectively, with 17 bases between them. The CDR3 sequence: CASSVVGGDGTNSPLHF. The CDR3 DNA follows: TGTGCCAGCAGCGTAGTAGGAGGGGACGGAACAAATTCACCCCTCCACTTT.

The chain has TRBV28 and TRBJ2-1; TRBD2 matches at 12 bases. Germline V lookup: CDR1 MDHEN, CDR2 SYDVKM. CDR3 length equals 19 residues. Germline trimming cut 6 bases from V and 6 bases from J; bases unmatched to any gene: 18. The CDR3 DNA is TGTGCCAGCAGCCCGACCGGGGTTTTCGGACTAGCGGGACTCAATGAGCAGTTCTTC. Protein: CASSPTGVFGLAGLNEQFF.

Ten or more counts support this clonotype. The rearrangement links TRBV24-1 to TRBJ2-5; D remains unclear. The V end lost 0 bases, the J end lost 3 bases, and 1 base lay between the germline ends. Germline V gene data show CDR1 as KGHDR and CDR2 as SFDVKD. This CDR3 has 12 residues. The CDR3 DNA reads as TGTGCCACCAGTGATTTGAAAGAGACCCAGTACTTC. Translation gives CATSDLKETQYF.

The sample holds a few counts of this clonotype. CDR3 residues: CSAREGREYGYTF. The CDR3 DNA reads TGCAGTGCTAGAGAAGGGAGGGAATATGGCTACACCTTC. V and J are TRBV20-1 and TRBJ1-2; D is ambiguous. CDR1 and CDR2 from the germline V gene are DFQATT and SNEGSKA (reference sequence). The V end lost 0 bases, the J end lost 5 bases, and 10 bases lay between the germline ends. The CDR3 is 13 amino acids.

The rearrangement uses TRBV24-1 and TRBJ1-1; D is perhaps TRBD1 (6 bases). There are 15 residues in the CDR3. With 7 bases removed from V and 4 bases from J, the gap between germline ends came to 18 bases. Germline V lookup: CDR1 KGHDR, CDR2 SFDVKD. For the CDR3, the DNA is TGTGCCACCAGACCCAACACAGGGCGGAGCACTGAAGCTTTCTTT. This sequence encodes CATRPNTGRSTEAFF.

The V and J genes are TRBV20-1 and TRBJ2-1, with 7 bases aligning to TRBD2. Losses at the gene ends were 6 bases for V and 5 bases for J; bases not matched to a gene: 7. This CDR3 is 13 amino acids long. In germline, CDR1 is DFQATT, CDR2 SNEGSKA (reference sequence). CDR3 nucleotide sequence: TGCAGTGCGTTTGCGGGGAGGGACAATGAGCAGTTCTTC. This translates into CSAFAGRDNEQFF.